Listed below are T cell receptor beta chains from one sample, sequenced in a study of breast tumors, draining lymph nodes, adjacent tissues. TCRdb processed the multiplex PCR reads anew with MiXCR; each CDR3 protein has one entry. The table shows about 200,000 distinct CDR3 sequences, with less than 40% occurring only once. The sequenced sample was axillary lymph node tissue. These receptors were taken from a female donor with breast cancer. Some clones in this sample may be carry-over from other donors' samples. CDR3s include the opening cysteine and the closing phenylalanine or tryptophan. Fields, in order: V gene, J gene, clone size, D gene, CDR3 DNA, CDR3 protein. D genes are given only for firm matches. Rows may omit the clone size; those that give it use once, few, many or a size class.

V gene: TRBV28; J gene: TRBJ1-5; clone size: few; D gene: NA; CDR3 DNA: TGTGCCAGCAGCCTTTCCAGGGTGGACCAGCCCCAGCATTTT; CDR3 protein: CASSLSRVDQPQHF
V gene: TRBV2; J gene: TRBJ2-7; clone size: many; D gene: NA; CDR3 DNA: TGTGCCAGCAGTGTCAACAGGGAGCAGTACTTC; CDR3 protein: CASSVNREQYF
V gene: TRBV9; J gene: TRBJ1-2; clone size: many; D gene: NA; CDR3 DNA: TGTGCCAGCAGCATGGACAACAGGTACTATGGCTACACCTTC; CDR3 protein: CASSMDNRYYGYTF
V gene: TRBV7-9; J gene: TRBJ2-5; clone size: NA; D gene: NA; CDR3 DNA: TGTGCCGCCTCGGGGGCGGAGACCCAGTACTTC; CDR3 protein: CAASGAETQYF
V gene: TRBV7-9; J gene: TRBJ2-5; clone size: NA; D gene: TRBD1; CDR3 DNA: TGTGCCAGCAGCCAAGGGACAGGGGGCTTCACCGGGGAGCCCCAGTACTTC; CDR3 protein: CASSQGTGGFTGEPQYF
V gene: TRBV2; J gene: TRBJ1-2; clone size: many; D gene: NA; CDR3 DNA: TGTGCCAGCAGGGCTACAGGACAGATCATGGGCTACACCTTC; CDR3 protein: CASRATGQIMGYTF
V gene: TRBV12-3/TRBV12-4; J gene: TRBJ2-2; clone size: many; D gene: TRBD2; CDR3 DNA: TGTGCCAGCAGTTTAAGCGGGAGGACCTCCGGGGAGCTGTTTTTT; CDR3 protein: CASSLSGRTSGELFF
V gene: TRBV29-1; J gene: TRBJ2-6; clone size: once; D gene: NA; CDR3 DNA: TGCAGCTCCCTCGTTAACGAATGGGGAAGTGGGGCCAACGTCCTGACTTTC; CDR3 protein: CSSLVNEWGSGANVLTF
V gene: TRBV5-1; J gene: TRBJ2-7; clone size: many; D gene: NA; CDR3 DNA: TGCGCCAGCAGCTCCTACATGGGGGGAGCCTCAGATTACGAGCAGTACTTC; CDR3 protein: CASSSYMGGASDYEQYF
V gene: TRBV30; J gene: TRBJ2-6; clone size: many; D gene: NA; CDR3 DNA: TGTGCCTGGACAGGTAGGGCCAACGTCCTGACTTTC; CDR3 protein: CAWTGRANVLTF
V gene: TRBV12-3/TRBV12-4; J gene: TRBJ1-4; clone size: many; D gene: NA; CDR3 DNA: TGTGCCAGCAGTCGGAAAGGCGAAAAACTGTTTTTT; CDR3 protein: CASSRKGEKLFF
V gene: TRBV20-1; J gene: TRBJ2-5; clone size: many; D gene: TRBD2; CDR3 DNA: TGCAGTGCTAGAGGACTAGCGGGAAGGACCCAGTACTTC; CDR3 protein: CSARGLAGRTQYF
V gene: TRBV20-1; J gene: TRBJ2-3; clone size: many; D gene: NA; CDR3 DNA: TGCAGCGCCCCAAAGTCGAGCACAGATACGCAGTATTTT; CDR3 protein: CSAPKSSTDTQYF
V gene: TRBV20-1; J gene: TRBJ2-5; clone size: few; D gene: TRBD2; CDR3 DNA: TGCAGTGCCTCGCCCCGGACTAGCGGGGCCCGTAGAGAGACCCAGTACTTC; CDR3 protein: CSASPRTSGARRETQYF
V gene: TRBV7-9; J gene: TRBJ2-7; clone size: NA; D gene: NA; CDR3 DNA: TGTGCCAGCAGCCGTAGGGACGGCGGGTACTTC; CDR3 protein: CASSRRDGGYF
V gene: TRBV24-1; J gene: TRBJ2-3; clone size: many; D gene: NA; CDR3 DNA: TGTGCCACCAGTGATCGCACTAGCACAGATACGCAGTATTTT; CDR3 protein: CATSDRTSTDTQYF
V gene: TRBV6-5; J gene: TRBJ1-6; clone size: NA; D gene: NA; CDR3 DNA: TGTGCCAGCAGTCACGGGGAGAGCTCCTATAATTCACCCCTCCACTTT; CDR3 protein: CASSHGESSYNSPLHF
V gene: TRBV20-1; J gene: TRBJ2-3; clone size: many; D gene: NA; CDR3 DNA: TGCAGTGCTACGTGGGAAGATACGCAGTATTTT; CDR3 protein: CSATWEDTQYF
V gene: TRBV6-5; J gene: TRBJ1-1; clone size: NA; D gene: NA; CDR3 DNA: TGTGCCAGCAGGAGGACCGAGAACACTGAAGCTTTCTTT; CDR3 protein: CASRRTENTEAFF
V gene: TRBV5-5; J gene: TRBJ2-3; clone size: few; D gene: TRBD2; CDR3 DNA: TGTGCCAGCACCTTCGGGGGGGGCACAGATACGCAGTATTTT; CDR3 protein: CASTFGGGTDTQYF
V gene: TRBV28; J gene: TRBJ2-7; clone size: few; D gene: NA; CDR3 DNA: TGTGCCAGCAGTCCCCTGGACAGCGCGCGGACCTACGAGCAGTACTTC; CDR3 protein: CASSPLDSARTYEQYF
V gene: TRBV30; J gene: TRBJ1-2; clone size: many; D gene: NA; CDR3 DNA: TGTGCCTGGAGTGTCGGGGGAGGGGTGAGCTATGGCTACACCTTC; CDR3 protein: CAWSVGGGVSYGYTF
V gene: TRBV4-1; J gene: TRBJ2-7; clone size: many; D gene: TRBD1; CDR3 DNA: TGCGCCAGCAGCCAAGAGGGGACAGGGTTATTCGAGCAGTACTTC; CDR3 protein: CASSQEGTGLFEQYF
V gene: TRBV7-9; J gene: TRBJ1-2; clone size: NA; D gene: NA; CDR3 DNA: TGTGCCAGCAGCTTAGAGTCGGGACCGGGCCATGGCTACACCTTC; CDR3 protein: CASSLESGPGHGYTF
V gene: TRBV20-1; J gene: TRBJ2-5; clone size: many; D gene: NA; CDR3 DNA: TGCAGTGCTAGAGATTTAATCCTCAGGGAGACCCAGTACTTC; CDR3 protein: CSARDLILRETQYF
V gene: TRBV11-2; J gene: TRBJ2-3; clone size: NA; D gene: TRBD1; CDR3 DNA: TGTGCCAGCAGCCAGGACAGGGTGTCTGATACGCAGTATTTT; CDR3 protein: CASSQDRVSDTQYF
V gene: TRBV9; J gene: TRBJ2-1; clone size: NA; D gene: NA; CDR3 DNA: TGTGCCAGCGGGGAATCCTACAATGAGCAGTTCTTC; CDR3 protein: CASGESYNEQFF
V gene: TRBV28; J gene: TRBJ2-3; clone size: few; D gene: NA; CDR3 DNA: TGTGCCAGCAAAATCCATAGCACAGATACGCAGTATTTT; CDR3 protein: CASKIHSTDTQYF
V gene: TRBV5-8; J gene: TRBJ1-2; clone size: many; D gene: NA; CDR3 DNA: TGTGCCAGCAGCTTGGACGTTGGCTACACCTTC; CDR3 protein: CASSLDVGYTF
V gene: TRBV4-2; J gene: TRBJ2-7; clone size: NA; D gene: TRBD2; CDR3 DNA: TGTGCCAGCAGCCCGATGGGGACTAGCGGAAACTACGAGCAGTACTTC; CDR3 protein: CASSPMGTSGNYEQYF
V gene: TRBV6-1; J gene: TRBJ2-3; clone size: NA; D gene: NA; CDR3 DNA: TGTGCCAGCAGTGCTCAGTCACTCCGCTGGGGCACAGATACGCAGTATTTT; CDR3 protein: CASSAQSLRWGTDTQYF
V gene: TRBV4-1; J gene: TRBJ2-1; clone size: many; D gene: NA; CDR3 DNA: TGCGCCAGCAGCCAAGAGAGGGGTGAGCAGTTCTTC; CDR3 protein: CASSQERGEQFF
V gene: TRBV5-6; J gene: TRBJ1-2; clone size: many; D gene: NA; CDR3 DNA: TGTGCCAGCAGCTTGTTTCACTGGGGGAACTATGGCTACACCTTC; CDR3 protein: CASSLFHWGNYGYTF
V gene: TRBV6-6; J gene: TRBJ2-7; clone size: many; D gene: TRBD2; CDR3 DNA: TGTGCCAGCAGTGACGGGACTAGCTCCTACGAGCAGTACTTC; CDR3 protein: CASSDGTSSYEQYF
V gene: TRBV24-1; J gene: TRBJ1-5; clone size: few; D gene: TRBD1; CDR3 DNA: TGTGCCGCCGTCCGGGGACAGGGGGCTGTGAGGGGATATCAGCCCCAGCATTTT; CDR3 protein: CAAVRGQGAVRGYQPQHF
V gene: TRBV15; J gene: TRBJ1-5; clone size: many; D gene: NA; CDR3 DNA: TGTGCCACCAGCAGAGATTTCGGGGGGACGGGGCCCCAGCATTTT; CDR3 protein: CATSRDFGGTGPQHF
V gene: TRBV6-5; J gene: TRBJ1-5; clone size: few; D gene: NA; CDR3 DNA: TGTGCCAGCAGTTACGGGGTTAGCAATCAGCCCCAGCATTTT; CDR3 protein: CASSYGVSNQPQHF
V gene: TRBV9; J gene: TRBJ1-1; clone size: NA; D gene: NA; CDR3 DNA: TGTGCCAGCAGCTACAGGGATTTGAACACTGAAGCTTTCTTT; CDR3 protein: CASSYRDLNTEAFF
V gene: TRBV20-1; J gene: TRBJ2-3; clone size: many; D gene: NA; CDR3 DNA: TGCAGTGCTAGAGACTTTCTAGCTCCCCCAGATACGCAGTATTTT; CDR3 protein: CSARDFLAPPDTQYF
V gene: TRBV7-8; J gene: TRBJ2-5; clone size: many; D gene: NA; CDR3 DNA: TGTGCCAGCAGCTTACTCGGGGAAGAGACCCAGTACTTC; CDR3 protein: CASSLLGEETQYF
V gene: TRBV6-5; J gene: TRBJ2-5; clone size: NA; D gene: TRBD2; CDR3 DNA: TGTGCCAGCAGTCCCACTAGCGGGGCGTTAAGGACCCAGTACTTC; CDR3 protein: CASSPTSGALRTQYF
V gene: TRBV15; J gene: TRBJ1-6; clone size: many; D gene: TRBD1; CDR3 DNA: TGTGCCACCAGCAGAGAAGGGGGCACACCCCTCCACTTT; CDR3 protein: CATSREGGTPLHF
V gene: TRBV7-9; J gene: TRBJ2-5; clone size: NA; D gene: NA; CDR3 DNA: TGTGCCAGCAGCCCTCCTGGGTCCATTAATAGACAAGAGCCCCAGTACTTC; CDR3 protein: CASSPPGSINRQEPQYF